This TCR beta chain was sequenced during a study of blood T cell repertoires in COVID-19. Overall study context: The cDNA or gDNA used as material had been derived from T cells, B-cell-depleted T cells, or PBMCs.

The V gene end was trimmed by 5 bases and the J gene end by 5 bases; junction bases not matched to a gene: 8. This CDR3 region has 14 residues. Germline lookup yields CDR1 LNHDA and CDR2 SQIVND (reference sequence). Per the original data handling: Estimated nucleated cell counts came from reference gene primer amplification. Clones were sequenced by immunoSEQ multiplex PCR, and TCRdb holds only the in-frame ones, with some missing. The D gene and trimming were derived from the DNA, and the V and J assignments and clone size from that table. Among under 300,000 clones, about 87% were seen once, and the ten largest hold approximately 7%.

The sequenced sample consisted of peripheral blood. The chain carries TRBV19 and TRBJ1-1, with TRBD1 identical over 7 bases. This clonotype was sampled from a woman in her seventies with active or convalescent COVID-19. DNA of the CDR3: TGTGCCAGTAGTCACCAGACAGGGAGGACTGAAGCTTTCTTT. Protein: CASSHQTGRTEAFF.